These T cell receptor beta chains were read from a single sample in a study of T cells in tumors after PD-1 blockade. Assay: immunoSEQ multiplex PCR; the TCRdb copy retains only in-frame clones and omits some. The sample holds tens of thousands of clones, 70% to 75% seen once. Sequencing used PBMCs, obtained after anti-PD-1 treatment. The source of these receptors is a human donor with basal cell carcinoma. Each CDR3 is given with its conserved first and last residue. The order of the fields is clone size, J gene, V gene, D gene, CDR3 protein, CDR3 DNA. A D gene is named only where the DNA matches it firmly. Size is stated for part of the rows, as once, few or many counts, or as a class when the clone is expanded.

-	TRBJ1-5	TRBV18	TRBD1	CASSPDRDKQPQHF	TGTGCCAGCTCACCCGACAGGGATAAGCAGCCCCAGCATTTT
-	TRBJ1-3	TRBV7-8	-	CASSPPESSGNTIYF	TGTGCCAGCAGCCCCCCAGAGAGCTCTGGAAACACCATATATTTT
-	TRBJ1-2	TRBV6-1	-	CASSDSGGMDDGYTF	TGTGCCAGCAGTGATTCCGGGGGGATGGATGATGGCTACACCTTC
-	TRBJ2-7	TRBV28	TRBD2	CASNLPGAGGPDRQYF	TGTGCCAGCAACCTCCCTGGTGCGGGAGGGCCGGACCGGCAGTACTTC
-	TRBJ2-1	TRBV6-2/TRBV6-3	TRBD2	CASSYSPGLAGPYRGNEQFF	TGTGCCAGCAGTTACTCACCTGGACTAGCGGGACCTTACCGGGGGAATGAGCAGTTCTTC
-	TRBJ1-1	TRBV18	-	CASSPAIMNTEAFF	TGTGCCAGCTCACCGGCGATAATGAACACTGAAGCTTTCTTT
-	TRBJ1-2	TRBV10-3	-	CAISESEDYGYTF	TGTGCCATCAGTGAGTCGGAAGATTATGGCTACACCTTC
few	TRBJ2-7	TRBV6-5	-	CASKGGAERYF	TGTGCCAGCAAGGGCGGCGCCGAGCGGTACTTC
-	TRBJ1-2	TRBV6-5	TRBD1	CASSKSGTGHYGYTF	TGTGCCAGCAGCAAATCCGGGACAGGGCACTATGGCTACACCTTC
-	TRBJ2-7	TRBV15	-	CATSTSYVSYEQYF	TGTGCCACCAGCACTAGTTACGTATCCTACGAGCAGTACTTC
-	TRBJ2-7	TRBV3-1/TRBV3-2	TRBD2	CASSQPAGGGYEQYF	TGTGCCAGCAGCCAACCCGCGGGAGGGGGGTACGAGCAGTACTTC
-	TRBJ2-1	TRBV6-2/TRBV6-3	TRBD2	CASSRLAGINEQFF	TGTGCCAGCAGTCGACTAGCGGGCATCAATGAGCAGTTCTTC
-	TRBJ1-2	TRBV11-3	-	CASSPRTDGYTF	TGTGCCAGCAGCCCAAGGACAGATGGCTACACCTTC
-	TRBJ2-5	TRBV24-1	TRBD2	CATSDWQGGEETQYF	TGTGCCACCAGTGATTGGCAGGGAGGGGAAGAGACCCAGTACTTC
once	TRBJ1-3	TRBV28	-	CASKVAGNTIYF	TGTGCCAGCAAGGTGGCTGGAAACACCATATATTTT
-	TRBJ1-1	TRBV7-2	-	CASSLRGNTEAFF	TGTGCCAGCAGCTTAAGAGGGAACACTGAAGCTTTCTTT
large	TRBJ1-2	TRBV6-5	TRBD1	CASRKAGQDYGYTF	TGTGCCAGCAGAAAAGCCGGACAGGACTATGGCTACACCTTC
-	TRBJ2-2	TRBV6-6	TRBD2	CASSRTGLAGTGELFF	TGTGCCAGCAGTCGAACGGGACTAGCGGGTACCGGGGAGCTGTTTTTT
-	TRBJ2-7	TRBV6-4	-	CASSDSPDEQYF	TGTGCCAGCAGTGACTCCCCCGACGAGCAGTACTTC
-	TRBJ1-2	TRBV27	TRBD1	CASSDRGYGYTF	TGTGCCAGCAGTGACAGGGGATATGGCTACACCTTC
-	TRBJ2-5	TRBV6-6	TRBD1	CASRRAGGRETQYF	TGTGCCAGCAGGCGGGCAGGGGGCCGCGAGACCCAGTACTTC
-	TRBJ2-1	TRBV5-6	-	CASSPALGALTYNEQFF	TGTGCCAGCAGCCCCGCATTGGGGGCGTTAACCTACAATGAGCAGTTCTTC
-	TRBJ2-2	TRBV18	-	CASSPELRGNTGELFF	TGTGCCAGCTCACCAGAGTTGCGGGGCAACACCGGGGAGCTGTTTTTT
-	TRBJ2-1	TRBV7-3	-	CASSPGGAGAYNEQFF	TGTGCCAGCAGCCCAGGGGGAGCGGGAGCCTACAATGAGCAGTTCTTC
-	TRBJ2-3	TRBV7-2	TRBD2	CASSALAGAPDTQYF	TGTGCCAGCAGCGCCCTAGCGGGGGCGCCAGATACGCAGTATTTT
-	TRBJ1-2	TRBV4-1	-	CASSQDVGNSYGYTF	TGCGCCAGCAGCCAAGATGTCGGTAACAGCTATGGCTACACCTTC
-	TRBJ1-6	TRBV27	TRBD1	CASSLSLFQTGDNSPLHF	TGTGCCAGCAGTTTATCCCTCTTTCAGACAGGGGATAATTCACCCCTCCACTTT